This T cell receptor beta chain was captured by sequencing in a study of T cell repertoires in cytomegalovirus infection. Study-wide context: CMV infection and matching HLA type were both indicated by public TCR beta signatures. Regarding the study as a whole: In two of eight donors, the top clonotype was HLA-C-restricted CMV-specific. Summed frequency of public TCR beta families distinguished CMV carriers with the relevant HLA.

With 3 bases removed from V and 8 bases from J, the gap between germline ends came to 16 bases. Per the germline V gene, CDR1 is SEHNR and CDR2 is FQNEAQ (reference sequence). The CDR3 runs 14 residues. This clonotype has only a few counts. No antigen is known for it. From the reads, TCRdb called clonotypes with MiXCR, one entry per CDR3 protein. The table shows about 180,000 distinct CDR3 sequences, with about 17% occurring only once. This chain joins TRBV7-9 and TRBJ1-2; no firm D call. The sample consisted of CD8+ T cells from PBMCs. The sequence derives from a human donor in good health (CMV status not recorded). Some clones in this sample may be carry-over from other donors' samples. The CDR3 nucleotides are TGTGCCAGCAGCTTGGCCCCCGTGGCCGAGGGCTACACCTTC. It yields the protein CASSLAPVAEGYTF.